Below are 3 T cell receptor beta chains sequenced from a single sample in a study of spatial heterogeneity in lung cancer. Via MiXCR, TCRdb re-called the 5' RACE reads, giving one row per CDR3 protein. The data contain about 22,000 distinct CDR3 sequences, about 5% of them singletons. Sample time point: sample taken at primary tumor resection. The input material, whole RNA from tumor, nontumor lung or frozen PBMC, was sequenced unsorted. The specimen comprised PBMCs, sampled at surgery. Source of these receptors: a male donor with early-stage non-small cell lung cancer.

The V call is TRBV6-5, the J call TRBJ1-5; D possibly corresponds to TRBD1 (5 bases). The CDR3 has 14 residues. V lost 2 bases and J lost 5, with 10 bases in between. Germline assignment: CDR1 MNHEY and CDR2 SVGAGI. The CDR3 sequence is CASSYKGPDQPQHF. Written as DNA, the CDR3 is TGTGCCAGCAGTTACAAGGGGCCCGATCAGCCCCAGCATTTT.

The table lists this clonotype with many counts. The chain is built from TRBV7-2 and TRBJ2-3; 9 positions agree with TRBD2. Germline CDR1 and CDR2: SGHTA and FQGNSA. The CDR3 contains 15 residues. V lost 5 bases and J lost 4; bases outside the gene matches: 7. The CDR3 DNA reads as TGTGCCAGCAGCCCAGGGACTAGCCACTCAGATACGCAGTATTTT. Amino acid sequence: CASSPGTSHSDTQYF.

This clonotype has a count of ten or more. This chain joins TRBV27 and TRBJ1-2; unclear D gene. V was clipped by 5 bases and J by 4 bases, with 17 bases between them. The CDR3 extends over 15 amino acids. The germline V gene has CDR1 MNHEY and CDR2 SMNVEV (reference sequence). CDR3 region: CASSGTSTALYGYTF. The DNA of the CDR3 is TGTGCCAGCAGTGGCACATCGACGGCCCTCTATGGCTACACCTTC.